This TCR beta chain was found in a study of OX40 agonist ivuxolimab in advanced cancers. Study at large: Dose-escalation patients' cancers were hepatocellular carcinoma, melanoma, renal cell or head and neck cancer.

The assay was immunoSEQ multiplex PCR, and TCRdb's table has in-frame clones only and misses some. The data contain around 70,000 clones, roughly nine tenths of them singletons. Broader study findings: In CD8+ T cells, expanded clones were on average more numerous than in CD4+. A proportion of nonresponders additionally exhibited low normalized T-cell clonal expansion.

For this clone: Its antigen is currently unknown.

The TCR originated in an adult with an advanced solid tumor such as melanoma, head and neck, liver or kidney cancer. Sequences were derived from CD4+ or CD8+ T cells sorted from blood, sampled in a trial of the OX40 agonist ivuxolimab.

The CDR3 is CASSITARGYGYTF. The CDR3 nucleotides read TGTGCCAGTAGTATCACGGCCAGGGGCTATGGCTACACCTTC. The J gene is TRBJ1-2, the V gene TRBV19; D is possibly TRBD1 (6 bases). Germline CDR1 is LNHDA and CDR2 is SQIVND (reference sequence). V was pared by 3 bases and J by 4 bases, with 12 bases between. There are 14 residues in the CDR3.